This entry features one T cell receptor (beta chain) sequence. This CDR3 is 14 amino acids long. Trimming removed 7 bases from V and 8 bases from J; junction bases left unmatched: 10. The germline CDR1 and CDR2 sequences are MNHEY and SMNVEV (reference sequence). This entry comes from a study of shared clonotypes between healthy human individuals. Some clones are missing from TCRdb's copy, which holds only in-frame ones; the method was immunoSEQ multiplex PCR. In the table there are 450,000 to 500,000 clones, roughly 85% of which are singletons. Material: PBMCs. This chain joins TRBV27 and TRBJ1-2; 10 nucleotides align to TRBD1. The source of this sequence is a woman in her forties in good health. Some clones in this sample may be carry-over from other donors' samples. In nucleotides, the CDR3 is TGTGCCAGCACCACCGGACAGGGGGTAAGGGGCTACACCTTC. Translating it yields CASTTGQGVRGYTF.